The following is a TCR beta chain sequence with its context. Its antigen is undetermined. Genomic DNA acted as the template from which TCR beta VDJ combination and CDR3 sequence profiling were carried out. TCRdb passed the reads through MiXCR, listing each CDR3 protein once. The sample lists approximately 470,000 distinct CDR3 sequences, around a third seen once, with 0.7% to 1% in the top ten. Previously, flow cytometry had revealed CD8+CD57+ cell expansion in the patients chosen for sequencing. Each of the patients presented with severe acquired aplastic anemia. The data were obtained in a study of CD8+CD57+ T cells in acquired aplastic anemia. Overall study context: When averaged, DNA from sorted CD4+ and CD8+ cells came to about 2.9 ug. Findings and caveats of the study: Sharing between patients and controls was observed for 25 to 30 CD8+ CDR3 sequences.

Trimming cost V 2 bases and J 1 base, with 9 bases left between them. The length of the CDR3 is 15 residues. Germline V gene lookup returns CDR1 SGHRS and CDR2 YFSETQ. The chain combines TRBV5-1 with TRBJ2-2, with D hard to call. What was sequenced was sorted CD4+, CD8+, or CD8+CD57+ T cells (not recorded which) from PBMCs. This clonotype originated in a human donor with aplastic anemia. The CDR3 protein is CASSFRAENTGELFF. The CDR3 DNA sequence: TGCGCCAGCAGCTTTAGGGCCGAGAACACCGGGGAGCTGTTTTTT.